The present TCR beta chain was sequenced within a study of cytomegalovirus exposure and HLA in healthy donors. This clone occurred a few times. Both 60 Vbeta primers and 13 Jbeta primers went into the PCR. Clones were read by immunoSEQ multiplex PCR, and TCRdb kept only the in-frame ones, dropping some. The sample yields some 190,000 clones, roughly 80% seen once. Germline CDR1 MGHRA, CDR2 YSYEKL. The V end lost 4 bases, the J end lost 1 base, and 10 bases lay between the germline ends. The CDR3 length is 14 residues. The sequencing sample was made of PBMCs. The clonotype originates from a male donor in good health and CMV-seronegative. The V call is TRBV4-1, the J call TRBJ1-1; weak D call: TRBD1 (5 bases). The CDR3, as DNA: TGCGCCAGCAGCCCGCGACAGTCGAACACTGAAGCTTTCTTT. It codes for CASSPRQSNTEAFF.